This T cell receptor (beta chain) was sequenced in a study of T cells in Graves' hyperthyroidism and ophthalmopathy (dated by TCRdb to the late 2010s). The study in broad terms: Peripheral blood was sampled at the time of initial diagnosis, prior to any treatment. Thyroid tissue and blood T-cell repertoires from six Graves' hyperthyroidism patients were also compared in the study. TCR Vbeta CDR3 sequencing of approximately 140 peripheral blood samples (fewer than 45 ophthalmopathy, over 70 hyperthyroidism and some 17 progressor patients) is reported in the paper. The approximately 100 discovery patients were randomly divided into training and test sets at a 7:3 ratio. Following sampling, methimazole starting at 30 mg daily was given to hyperthyroidism patients, and high-dose intravenous methylprednisolone was given to ophthalmopathy patients. Prospective prediction of ophthalmopathy was tested in an independent validation cohort consisting of some 18 hyperthyroidism patients and around 16 patients who later progressed to ophthalmopathy. A discovery cohort of about a hundred patients, approximately 44 with Graves' ophthalmopathy and approximately 60 with stable Graves' hyperthyroidism, was used to find distinguishing TCR V-J signatures. Study-wide findings and limitations: Most expanded thyroid clonotypes (frequency above 0.001) were also found in blood, which suggests that blood repertoires may mirror thyroid immune responses. In validation, the model predicted progression to ophthalmopathy with over 65% sensitivity and roughly 72% specificity, a median of about 6 months before onset. No statistical method was used to set the sample size in advance, and investigators knew the group allocation. Ophthalmopathy was separated from stable hyperthyroidism by a 13 V-J signature model, with around 90% sensitivity and 81% to 83% specificity obtained in cross-validation and 80%/75% obtained in testing.

Hyperthyroidism patients were newly diagnosed, had a disease duration of under 2 months, and were aged 18 to 65 years. Exclusion was applied to patients with uncontrolled infections, other autoimmune diseases, pregnancy or lactation. Diagnoses relied on clinical symptoms, serum thyroxine and TRAb, thyroid ultrasound and orbital computed tomography. Blood from progressor patients was drawn when they were first diagnosed with hyperthyroidism, before any ophthalmopathy symptoms appeared. PBMCs were isolated from 7.5 to 10 ml of fresh peripheral blood by Ficoll-Paque density gradient centrifugation. Progressor patients were defined as those initially diagnosed with Graves' hyperthyroidism in whom ophthalmopathy developed during follow-up. Trizol reagent was used to extract total RNA, and RNA quality was then checked on an Agilent 2100 Bioanalyzer. Ten or more counts support this clonotype. It has no known antigen specificity. Per-nucleotide qualities are absent, and no much larger clonotype sits a single base away.

Trimmed from V: 5 bases; trimmed from J: 0 bases; junction bases lacking a gene match: 5. Sequences PRHDT (CDR1) and FYEKMQ (CDR2) are obtained from the germline V gene (reference sequence). The CDR3 measures 16 amino acids from cysteine to phenylalanine. Of the read, only the CDR3 DNA is kept; its 48 bases are in frame from base 1. Amplification of TCR beta CDR3 regions was carried out from RNA transcripts. The TCR CDR3 was subjected to a first round of RT-PCR using the HTBI primer set and the Qiagen OneStep RT-PCR kit. Libraries were constructed in a second round of multiplex PCR, after which size selection and purification were carried out. The libraries were sequenced on an Illumina HiSeq2000 using paired-end 100 bp reads. Per the source publication's procedure: SOAPnuke was used to process the raw data, with reads discarded if the reads contained adapters or uncalled bases, had a mean Phred below 15, or lacked an exact constant-primer or identifier match. COPE v1.2.5 was used to merge the high-quality paired reads, and each unique nucleotide sequence was defined as a clonotype. Clonotypes were aligned to IMGT TRBV, TRBD and TRBJ reference segments using MiTCR v1.1. Analysis was restricted to V-J combinations with a frequency above 0.0001, which covered about 99% of repertoires. A TCS score was defined as the ratio between F50 (clonal expansion) and ExV (chaos), using BLOSUM62-based TCRdist between CDR3 peptides within each V-J. Welch's t-statistics and random forest reduced fewer than 600 V-J features to around 14, which were used in a naive Bayes classifier (R e1071). The public reads were run again by TCRdb, first through fastp at Q25 and then through MiXCR, and only productive beta chains were kept. Every entry covers one CDR3 protein and lists the most common genes and DNA from its rows. Here the V and J calls rest on TCRdb's processing, not on the authors' analysis. The sample table holds about 400,000 distinct CDR3 sequences, of which about 15% were seen once. Jointly, the top ten make up about a quarter of the sample.

This sequence was found in a woman in her late teens or twenties with Graves' hyperthyroidism that later progressed to Graves' ophthalmopathy. Sequencing was carried out using blood. The rearrangement joined TRBV13 to TRBJ2-1; TRBD2 agrees with 9 junctional bases. The bases are TGTGCCAGCAGCCTGACGACTAGCGGCTCCTACAATGAGCAGTTCTTC. Translated, it gives CASSLTTSGSYNEQFF.